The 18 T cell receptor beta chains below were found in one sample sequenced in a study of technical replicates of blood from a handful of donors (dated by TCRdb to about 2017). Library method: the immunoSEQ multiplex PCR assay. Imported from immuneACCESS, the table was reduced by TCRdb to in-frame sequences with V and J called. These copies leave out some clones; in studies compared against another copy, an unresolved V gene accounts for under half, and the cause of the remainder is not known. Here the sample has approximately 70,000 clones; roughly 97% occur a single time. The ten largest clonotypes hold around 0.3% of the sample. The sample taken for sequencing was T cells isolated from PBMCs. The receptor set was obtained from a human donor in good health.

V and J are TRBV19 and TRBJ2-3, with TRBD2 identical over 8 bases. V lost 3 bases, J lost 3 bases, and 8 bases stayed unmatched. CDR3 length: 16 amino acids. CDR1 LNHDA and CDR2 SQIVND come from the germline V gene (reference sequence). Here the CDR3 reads CASSITSGGLTDTQYF. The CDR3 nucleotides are TGTGCCAGTAGTATTACCTCGGGAGGGCTTACAGATACGCAGTATTTT.

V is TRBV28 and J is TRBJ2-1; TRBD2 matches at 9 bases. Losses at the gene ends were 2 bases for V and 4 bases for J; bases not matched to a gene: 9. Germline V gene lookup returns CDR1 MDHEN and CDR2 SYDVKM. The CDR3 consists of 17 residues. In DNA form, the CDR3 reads TGTGCCAGCAGTTTACCCGATATAGCGGGAGATTACAATGAGCAGTTCTTC. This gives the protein CASSLPDIAGDYNEQFF.

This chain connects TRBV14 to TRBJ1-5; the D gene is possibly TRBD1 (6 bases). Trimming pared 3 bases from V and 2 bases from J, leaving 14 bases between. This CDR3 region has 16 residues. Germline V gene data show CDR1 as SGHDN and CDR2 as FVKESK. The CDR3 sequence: CASSQTGLSGNQPQHF. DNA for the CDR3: TGTGCCAGCAGCCAGACAGGCCTCTCTGGCAATCAGCCCCAGCATTTT.

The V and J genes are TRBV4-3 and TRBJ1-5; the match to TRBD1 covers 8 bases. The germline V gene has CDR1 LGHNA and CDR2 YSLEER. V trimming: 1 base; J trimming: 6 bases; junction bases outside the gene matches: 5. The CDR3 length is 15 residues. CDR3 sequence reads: CASSQVYRGGQPQHF. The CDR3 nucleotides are TGCGCCAGCAGCCAAGTATACAGGGGGGGTCAGCCCCAGCATTTT.

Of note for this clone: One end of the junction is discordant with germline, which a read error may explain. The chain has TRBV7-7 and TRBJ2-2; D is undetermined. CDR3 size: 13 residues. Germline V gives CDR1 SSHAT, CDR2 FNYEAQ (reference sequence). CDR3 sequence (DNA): TGTGCTAGCAGCCTTGCCTATTCCGGGGAGCTGTTTTTT. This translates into CASSLAYSGELFF.

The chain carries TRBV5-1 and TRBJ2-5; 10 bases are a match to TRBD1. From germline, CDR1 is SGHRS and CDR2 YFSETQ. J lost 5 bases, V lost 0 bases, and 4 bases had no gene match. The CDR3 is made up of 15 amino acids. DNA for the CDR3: TGCGCCAGCAGCTTGGGGACAGGGGGGGGCGAGACCCAGTACTTC. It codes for CASSLGTGGGETQYF.

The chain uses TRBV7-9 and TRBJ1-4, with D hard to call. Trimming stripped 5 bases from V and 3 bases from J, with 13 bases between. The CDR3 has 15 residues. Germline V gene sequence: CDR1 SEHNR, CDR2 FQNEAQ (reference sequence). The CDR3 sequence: CASSPTGIANEKLFF. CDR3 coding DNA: TGTGCCAGCAGCCCTACGGGGATAGCTAATGAAAAACTGTTTTTT.

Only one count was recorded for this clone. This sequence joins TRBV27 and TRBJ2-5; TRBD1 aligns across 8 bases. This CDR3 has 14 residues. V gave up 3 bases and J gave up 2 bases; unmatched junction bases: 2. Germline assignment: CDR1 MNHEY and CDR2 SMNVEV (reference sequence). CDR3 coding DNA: TGTGCCAGCAGTTTGAACAGGGGGCAAGAGACCCAGTACTTC. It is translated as CASSLNRGQETQYF.

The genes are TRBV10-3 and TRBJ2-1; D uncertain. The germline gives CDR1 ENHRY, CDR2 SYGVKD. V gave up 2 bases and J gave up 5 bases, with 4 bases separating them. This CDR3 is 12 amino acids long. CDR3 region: CAISEVDNEQFF. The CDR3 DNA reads TGTGCCATCAGTGAGGTCGACAATGAGCAGTTCTTC.

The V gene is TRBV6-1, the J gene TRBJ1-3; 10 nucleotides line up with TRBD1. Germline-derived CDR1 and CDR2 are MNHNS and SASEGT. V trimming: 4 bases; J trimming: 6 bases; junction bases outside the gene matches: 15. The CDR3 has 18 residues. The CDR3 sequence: CASSARDRGVVSENTIYF. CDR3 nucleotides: TGTGCCAGCAGTGCCCGGGACAGGGGAGTAGTTTCGGAAAACACCATATATTTT.

CDR3 DNA sequence: TGTGCCAGCGCTCTAGTTTCCTACGAGCAGTACTTC. Translation: CASALVSYEQYF. This sequence joins TRBV2 and TRBJ2-7; D gene unclear. The V end was cut by 8 bases, the J end by 1 base, with 9 bases between. The CDR3 has 12 residues. The germline V gene encodes CDR1 SNHLY and CDR2 FYNNEI.

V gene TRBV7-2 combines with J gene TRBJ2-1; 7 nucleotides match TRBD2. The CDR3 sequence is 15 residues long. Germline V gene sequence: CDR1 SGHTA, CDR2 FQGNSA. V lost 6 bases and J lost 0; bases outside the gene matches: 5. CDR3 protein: CASRGGVPSYNEQFF. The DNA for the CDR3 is TGTGCCAGCAGGGGAGGGGTCCCCTCCTACAATGAGCAGTTCTTC.

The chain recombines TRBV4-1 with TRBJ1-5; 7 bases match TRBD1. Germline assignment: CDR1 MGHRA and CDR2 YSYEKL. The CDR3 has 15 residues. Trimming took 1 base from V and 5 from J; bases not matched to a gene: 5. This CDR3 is CASSQGRGRYQPQHF. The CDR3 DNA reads TGCGCCAGCAGCCAAGGAAGGGGGCGTTATCAGCCCCAGCATTTT.

The CDR3 region is CSVDLAGAIQETQYF. CDR3 nucleotides: TGCAGCGTTGACCTAGCGGGAGCTATCCAAGAGACCCAGTACTTC. This chain joins TRBV29-1 and TRBJ2-5; TRBD2 matches 10 bases. Trimming cost V 3 bases and J 1 base; bases outside gene matches: 5. Germline assignment: CDR1 SQVTM and CDR2 ANQGSEA. This CDR3 comprises 15 residues. The whole variable domain, remainder taken from reference TRBV29-1 and TRBJ2-5, is SAVISQKPSRDICQRGTSLTIQCQVDSQVTMMFWYRQQPGQSLTLIATANQGSEATYESGFVIDKFPISRPNLTFSTLTVSNMSPEDSSIYLCSVDLAGAIQETQYFGPGTRLLVL.

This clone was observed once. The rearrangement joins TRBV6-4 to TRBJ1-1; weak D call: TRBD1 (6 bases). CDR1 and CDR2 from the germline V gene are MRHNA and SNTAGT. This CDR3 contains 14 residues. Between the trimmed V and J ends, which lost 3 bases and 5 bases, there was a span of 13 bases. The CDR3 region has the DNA TGTGCCAGCAGTGAACAGGGCTTTGAGACTGAAGCTTTCTTT. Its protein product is CASSEQGFETEAFF.

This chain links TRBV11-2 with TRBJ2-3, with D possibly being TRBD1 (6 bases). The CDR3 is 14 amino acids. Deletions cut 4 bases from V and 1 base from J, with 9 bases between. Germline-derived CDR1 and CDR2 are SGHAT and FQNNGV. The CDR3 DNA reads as TGTGCCAGCAGCTCCCGACAGGGCACAGATACGCAGTATTTT. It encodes CASSSRQGTDTQYF.

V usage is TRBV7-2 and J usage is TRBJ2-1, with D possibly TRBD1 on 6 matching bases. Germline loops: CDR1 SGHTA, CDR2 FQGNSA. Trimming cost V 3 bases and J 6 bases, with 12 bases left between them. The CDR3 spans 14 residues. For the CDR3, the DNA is TGTGCCAGCAGCTTTTTGGGGGCGGGCAATGAGCAGTTCTTC. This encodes CASSFLGAGNEQFF.

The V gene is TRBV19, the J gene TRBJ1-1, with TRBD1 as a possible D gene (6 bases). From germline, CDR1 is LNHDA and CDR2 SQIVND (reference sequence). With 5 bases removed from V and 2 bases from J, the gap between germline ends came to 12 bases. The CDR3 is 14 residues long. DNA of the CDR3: TGTGCCAGTAGTTCGAGGACAGTCAACACTGAAGCTTTCTTT. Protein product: CASSSRTVNTEAFF.